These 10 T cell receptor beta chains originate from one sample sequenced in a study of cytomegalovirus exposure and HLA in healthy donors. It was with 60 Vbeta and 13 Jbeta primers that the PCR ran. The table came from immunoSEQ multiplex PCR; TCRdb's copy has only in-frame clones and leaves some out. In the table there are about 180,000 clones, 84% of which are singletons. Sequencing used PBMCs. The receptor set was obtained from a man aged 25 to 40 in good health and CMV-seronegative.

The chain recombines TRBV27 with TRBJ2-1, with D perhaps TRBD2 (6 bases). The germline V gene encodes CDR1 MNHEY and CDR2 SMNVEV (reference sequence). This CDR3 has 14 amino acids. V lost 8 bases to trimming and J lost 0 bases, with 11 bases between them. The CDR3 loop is CASGLASSYNEQFF. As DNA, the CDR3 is TGTGCCAGCGGTCTAGCGAGCTCCTACAATGAGCAGTTCTTC.

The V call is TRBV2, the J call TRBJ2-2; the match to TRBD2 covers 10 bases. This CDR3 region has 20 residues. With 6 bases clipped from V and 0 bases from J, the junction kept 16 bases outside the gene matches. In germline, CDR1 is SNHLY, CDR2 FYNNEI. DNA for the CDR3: TGTGCCAGCAGCGCTCGAACCTTTCGGACTAGCGGAACGAACACCGGGGAGCTGTTTTTT. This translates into CASSARTFRTSGTNTGELFF.

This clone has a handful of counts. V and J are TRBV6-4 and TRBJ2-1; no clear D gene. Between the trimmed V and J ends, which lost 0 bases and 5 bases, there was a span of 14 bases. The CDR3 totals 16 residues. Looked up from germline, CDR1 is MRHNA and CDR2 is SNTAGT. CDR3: CASSDSGEAVNNEQFF. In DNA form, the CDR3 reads TGTGCCAGCAGTGACTCCGGCGAGGCGGTCAACAATGAGCAGTTCTTC.

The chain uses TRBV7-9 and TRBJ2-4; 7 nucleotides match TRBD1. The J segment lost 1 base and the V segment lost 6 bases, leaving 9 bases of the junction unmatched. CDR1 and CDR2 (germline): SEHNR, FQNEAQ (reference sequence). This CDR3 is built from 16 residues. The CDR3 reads CASRPPDREAKNIQYF. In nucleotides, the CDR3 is TGTGCCAGCAGGCCACCCGACAGGGAGGCCAAAAACATTCAGTACTTC.

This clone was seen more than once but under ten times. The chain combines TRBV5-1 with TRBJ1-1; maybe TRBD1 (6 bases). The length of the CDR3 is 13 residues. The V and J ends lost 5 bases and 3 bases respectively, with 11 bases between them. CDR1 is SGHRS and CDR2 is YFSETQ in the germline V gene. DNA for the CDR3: TGCGCCAGCAGGGGGGACACCTACACTGAAGCTTTCTTT. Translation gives CASRGDTYTEAFF.

The CDR3 is CASTSGTRETQYF. In DNA form, the CDR3 reads TGTGCCAGCACCTCTGGGACTCGCGAGACCCAGTACTTC. The V and J genes are TRBV5-4 and TRBJ2-5, with D possibly being TRBD2 (6 bases). V lost 6 bases and J lost 5, with 14 bases in between. The CDR3 runs to 13 residues. Germline assignment: CDR1 SGHNT and CDR2 YYREEE (reference sequence).

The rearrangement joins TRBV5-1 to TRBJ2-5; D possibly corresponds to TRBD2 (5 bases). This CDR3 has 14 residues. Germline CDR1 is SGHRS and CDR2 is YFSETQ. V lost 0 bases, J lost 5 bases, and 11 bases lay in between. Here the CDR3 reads CASSLGEGGETQYF. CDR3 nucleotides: TGCGCCAGCAGCTTGGGTGAGGGTGGGGAGACCCAGTACTTC.

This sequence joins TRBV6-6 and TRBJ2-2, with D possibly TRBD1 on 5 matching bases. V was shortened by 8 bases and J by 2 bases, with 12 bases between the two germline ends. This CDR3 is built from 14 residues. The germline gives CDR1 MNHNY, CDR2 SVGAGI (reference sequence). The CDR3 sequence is CASWGRANTGELFF. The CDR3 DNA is TGTGCCAGCTGGGGCAGGGCTAACACCGGGGAGCTGTTTTTT.

This chain's CDR3 is CASKVSDRGSYEQYF. The DNA of the CDR3 is TGTGCCAGCAAGGTCTCCGACAGGGGCTCCTACGAGCAGTACTTC. The rearrangement links TRBV6-1 to TRBJ2-7; 8 bases match TRBD1. This CDR3 region has 15 residues. Trimming removed 7 bases from V and 0 bases from J; junction bases left unmatched: 8. In germline, CDR1 is MNHNS, CDR2 SASEGT.

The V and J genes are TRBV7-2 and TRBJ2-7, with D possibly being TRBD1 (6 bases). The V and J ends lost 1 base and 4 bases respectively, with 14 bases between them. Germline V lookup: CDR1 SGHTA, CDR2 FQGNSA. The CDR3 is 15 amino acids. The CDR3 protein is CASSLVQGGRYEQYF. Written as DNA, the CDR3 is TGTGCCAGCAGCTTAGTACAGGGCGGTCGGTACGAGCAGTACTTC.